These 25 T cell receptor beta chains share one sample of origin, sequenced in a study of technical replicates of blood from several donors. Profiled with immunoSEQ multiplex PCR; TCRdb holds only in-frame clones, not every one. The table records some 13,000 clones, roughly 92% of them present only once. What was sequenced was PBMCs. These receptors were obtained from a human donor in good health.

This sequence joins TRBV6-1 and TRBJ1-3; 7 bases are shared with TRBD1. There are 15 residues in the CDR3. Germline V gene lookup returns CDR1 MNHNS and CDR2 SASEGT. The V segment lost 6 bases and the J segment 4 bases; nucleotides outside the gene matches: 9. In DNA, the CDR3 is TGTGCCAGCAGGGCTTGGGACAGTACCGGAAACACCATATATTTT. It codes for CASRAWDSTGNTIYF.

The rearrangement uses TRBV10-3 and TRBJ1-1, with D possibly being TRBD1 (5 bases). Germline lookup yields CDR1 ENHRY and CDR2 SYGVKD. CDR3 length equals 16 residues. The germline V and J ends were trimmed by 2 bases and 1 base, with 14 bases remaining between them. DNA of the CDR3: TGTGCCATCAGTGAGCCCCCCGGGAGGGGGAACACTGAAGCTTTCTTT. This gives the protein CAISEPPGRGNTEAFF.

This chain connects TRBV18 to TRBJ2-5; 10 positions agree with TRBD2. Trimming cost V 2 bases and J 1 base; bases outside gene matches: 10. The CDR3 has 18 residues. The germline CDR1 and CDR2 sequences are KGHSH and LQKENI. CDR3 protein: CASSPISPSGSPQETQYF. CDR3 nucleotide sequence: TGTGCCAGCTCACCAATCTCGCCTAGCGGGAGCCCCCAAGAGACCCAGTACTTC.

The DNA of the CDR3 is TGTGCCAGCAGTGCCGACAATGAGCAGTTCTTC. Its translation: CASSADNEQFF. The chain recombines TRBV2 with TRBJ2-1; D call uncertain. V lost 4 bases and J 5 bases, leaving 3 bases between the germline ends. Germline CDR1 is SNHLY and CDR2 is FYNNEI. The CDR3 length is 11 residues.

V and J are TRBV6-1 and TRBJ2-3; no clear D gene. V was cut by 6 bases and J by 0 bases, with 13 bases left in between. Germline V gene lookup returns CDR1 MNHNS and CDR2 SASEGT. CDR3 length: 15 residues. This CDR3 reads CASSFPGASTDTQYF. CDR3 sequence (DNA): TGTGCCAGCAGCTTTCCCGGTGCTAGCACAGATACGCAGTATTTT.

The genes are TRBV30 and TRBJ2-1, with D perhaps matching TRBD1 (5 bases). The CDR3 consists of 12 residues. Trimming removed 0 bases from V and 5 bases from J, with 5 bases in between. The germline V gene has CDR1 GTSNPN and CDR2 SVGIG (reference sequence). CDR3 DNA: TGTGCCTGGAGTGTACAGGACAATGAGCAGTTCTTC. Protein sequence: CAWSVQDNEQFF.

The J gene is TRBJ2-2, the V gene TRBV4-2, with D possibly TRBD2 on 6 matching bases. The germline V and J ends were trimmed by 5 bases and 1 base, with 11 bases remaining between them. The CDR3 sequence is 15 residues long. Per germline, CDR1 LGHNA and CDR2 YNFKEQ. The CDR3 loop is CASSGTRGNTGELFF. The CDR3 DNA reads TGTGCCAGCAGCGGGACGCGGGGGAACACCGGGGAGCTGTTTTTT.

CDR3 sequence reads: CASQHLAGGQDTQYF. CDR3 sequence (DNA): TGTGCCAGCCAACATCTAGCGGGAGGGCAAGATACGCAGTATTTT. J is TRBJ2-3 and V is TRBV19, with 12 bases aligning to TRBD2. V shed 9 bases, J shed 5 bases, and the junction held 9 bases outside the gene matches. The CDR3 contains 15 residues. Per the germline V gene, CDR1 is LNHDA and CDR2 is SQIVND (reference sequence).

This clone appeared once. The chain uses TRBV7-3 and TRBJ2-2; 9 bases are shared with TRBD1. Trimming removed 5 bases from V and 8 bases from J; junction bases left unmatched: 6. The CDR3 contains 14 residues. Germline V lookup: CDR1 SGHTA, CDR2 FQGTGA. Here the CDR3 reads CASSHGDRAGELFF. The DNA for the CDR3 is TGTGCCAGCAGCCACGGGGACAGGGCTGGGGAGCTGTTTTTT.

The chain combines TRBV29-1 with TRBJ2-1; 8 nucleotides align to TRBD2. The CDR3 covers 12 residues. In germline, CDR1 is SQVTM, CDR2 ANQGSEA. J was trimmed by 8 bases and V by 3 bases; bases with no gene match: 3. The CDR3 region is CSVDGREDEQFF. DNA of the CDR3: TGCAGCGTTGACGGGAGGGAGGATGAGCAGTTCTTC.

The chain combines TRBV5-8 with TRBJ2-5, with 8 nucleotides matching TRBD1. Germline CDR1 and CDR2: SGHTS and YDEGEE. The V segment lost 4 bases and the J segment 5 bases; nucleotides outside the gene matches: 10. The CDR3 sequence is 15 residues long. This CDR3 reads CASSQALTGVETQYF. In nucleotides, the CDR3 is TGTGCCAGCAGCCAAGCACTGACAGGGGTTGAGACCCAGTACTTC.

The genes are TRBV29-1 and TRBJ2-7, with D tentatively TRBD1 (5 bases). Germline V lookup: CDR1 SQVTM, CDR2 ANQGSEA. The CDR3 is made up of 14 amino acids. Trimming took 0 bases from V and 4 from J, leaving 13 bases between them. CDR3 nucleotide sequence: TGCAGCGTTGAAGATGGGCCAGGGTCGTACGAGCAGTACTTC. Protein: CSVEDGPGSYEQYF.

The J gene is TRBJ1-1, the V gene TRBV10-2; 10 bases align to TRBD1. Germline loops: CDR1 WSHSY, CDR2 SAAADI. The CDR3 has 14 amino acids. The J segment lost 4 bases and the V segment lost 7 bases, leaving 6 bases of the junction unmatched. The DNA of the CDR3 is TGCGCCAGCACCGGACAGGGGGGAATCACTGAAGCTTTCTTT. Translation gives CASTGQGGITEAFF.

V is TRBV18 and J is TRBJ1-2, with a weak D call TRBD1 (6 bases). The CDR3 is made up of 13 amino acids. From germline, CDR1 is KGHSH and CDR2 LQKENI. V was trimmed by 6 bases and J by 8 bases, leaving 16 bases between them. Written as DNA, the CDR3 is TGTGCCAGCTCTCAGGGGTCCGCGTCGGGCTACACCTTC. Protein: CASSQGSASGYTF.

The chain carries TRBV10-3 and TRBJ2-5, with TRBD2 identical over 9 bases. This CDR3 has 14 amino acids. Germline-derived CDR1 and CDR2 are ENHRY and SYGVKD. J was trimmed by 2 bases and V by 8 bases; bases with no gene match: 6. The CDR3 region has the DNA TGTGCCATCGGGCGGGGGGGTCGACAAGAGACCCAGTACTTC. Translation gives CAIGRGGRQETQYF.

CDR3 loop: CASSATTGSGNTIYF. CDR3 bases: TGTGCCAGCAGCGCGACCACAGGCTCTGGAAACACCATATATTTT. This sequence joins TRBV5-6 and TRBJ1-3, with a weak D call TRBD1 (5 bases). CDR1 and CDR2 (germline): SGHDT, YYEEEE. The CDR3 is made up of 15 amino acids. The V end was cut by 4 bases, the J end by 0 bases, with 11 bases between. Variable domain in full (rest from reference TRBV5-6 and TRBJ1-3): DAGVTQSPTHLIKTRGQQVTLRCSPKSGHDTVSWYQQALGQGPQFIFQYYEEEERQRGNFPDRFSGHQFPNYSSELNVNALLLGDSALYLCASSATTGSGNTIYFGEGSWLTVV.

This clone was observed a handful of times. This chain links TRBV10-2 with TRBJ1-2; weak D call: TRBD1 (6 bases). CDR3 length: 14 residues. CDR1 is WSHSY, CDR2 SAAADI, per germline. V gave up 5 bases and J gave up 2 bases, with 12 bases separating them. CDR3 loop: CASSPVTGNYGYTF. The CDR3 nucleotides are TGCGCCAGCAGTCCTGTAACAGGGAACTATGGCTACACCTTC.

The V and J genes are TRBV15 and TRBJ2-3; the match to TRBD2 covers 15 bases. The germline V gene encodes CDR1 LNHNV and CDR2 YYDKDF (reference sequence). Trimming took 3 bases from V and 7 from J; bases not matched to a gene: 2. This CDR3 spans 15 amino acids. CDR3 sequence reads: CATSSGTSGRNTQYF. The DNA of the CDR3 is TGTGCCACCAGCAGCGGGACTAGCGGGAGGAATACGCAGTATTTT.

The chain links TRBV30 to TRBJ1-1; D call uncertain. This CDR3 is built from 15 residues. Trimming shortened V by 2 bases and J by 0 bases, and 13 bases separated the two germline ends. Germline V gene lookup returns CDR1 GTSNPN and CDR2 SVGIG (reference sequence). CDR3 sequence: CAWSRFGPMNTEAFF. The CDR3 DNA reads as TGTGCCTGGAGTCGGTTTGGGCCCATGAACACTGAAGCTTTCTTT.

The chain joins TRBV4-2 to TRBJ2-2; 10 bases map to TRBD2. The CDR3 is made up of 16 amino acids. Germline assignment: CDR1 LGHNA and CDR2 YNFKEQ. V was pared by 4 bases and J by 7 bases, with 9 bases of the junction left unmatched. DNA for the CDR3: TGTGCCAGCAGCCCTCGCCTAGCGGGAGCCAGCGGGGAGCTGTTTTTT. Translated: CASSPRLAGASGELFF.

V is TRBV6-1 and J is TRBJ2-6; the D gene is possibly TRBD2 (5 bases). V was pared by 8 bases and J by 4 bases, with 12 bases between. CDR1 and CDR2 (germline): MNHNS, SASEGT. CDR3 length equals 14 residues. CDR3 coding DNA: TGTGCCAGCTCCAGCGGTGGCGGGGCCAACGTCCTGACTTTC. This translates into CASSSGGGANVLTF.

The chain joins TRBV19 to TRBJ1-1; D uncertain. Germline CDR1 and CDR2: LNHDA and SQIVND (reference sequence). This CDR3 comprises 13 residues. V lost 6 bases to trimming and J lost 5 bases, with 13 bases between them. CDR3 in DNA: TGTGCCAGTAGGGCAGGTTTGGATACTGAAGCTTTCTTT. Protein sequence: CASRAGLDTEAFF.

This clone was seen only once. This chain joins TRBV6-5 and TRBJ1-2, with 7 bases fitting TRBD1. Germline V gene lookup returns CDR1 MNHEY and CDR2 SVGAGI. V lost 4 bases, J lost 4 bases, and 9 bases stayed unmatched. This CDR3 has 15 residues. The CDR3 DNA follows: TGTGCCAGCAGTTCGAGCATGACAGGGAGCTATGGCTACACCTTC. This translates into CASSSSMTGSYGYTF.

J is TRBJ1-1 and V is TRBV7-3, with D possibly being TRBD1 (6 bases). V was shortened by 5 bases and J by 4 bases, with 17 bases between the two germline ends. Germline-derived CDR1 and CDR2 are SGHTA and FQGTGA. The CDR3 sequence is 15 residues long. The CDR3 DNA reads TGTGCCAGCAGCCCCACGGGGGGGGCAGTCACTGAAGCTTTCTTT. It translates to CASSPTGGAVTEAFF.

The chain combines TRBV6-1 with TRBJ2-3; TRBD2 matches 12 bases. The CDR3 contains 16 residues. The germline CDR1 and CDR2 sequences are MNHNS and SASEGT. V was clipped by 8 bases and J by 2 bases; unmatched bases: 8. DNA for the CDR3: TGTGCCAGCGGTGGTGCTAGCGGGAGGGCCACAGATACGCAGTATTTT. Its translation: CASGGASGRATDTQYF.